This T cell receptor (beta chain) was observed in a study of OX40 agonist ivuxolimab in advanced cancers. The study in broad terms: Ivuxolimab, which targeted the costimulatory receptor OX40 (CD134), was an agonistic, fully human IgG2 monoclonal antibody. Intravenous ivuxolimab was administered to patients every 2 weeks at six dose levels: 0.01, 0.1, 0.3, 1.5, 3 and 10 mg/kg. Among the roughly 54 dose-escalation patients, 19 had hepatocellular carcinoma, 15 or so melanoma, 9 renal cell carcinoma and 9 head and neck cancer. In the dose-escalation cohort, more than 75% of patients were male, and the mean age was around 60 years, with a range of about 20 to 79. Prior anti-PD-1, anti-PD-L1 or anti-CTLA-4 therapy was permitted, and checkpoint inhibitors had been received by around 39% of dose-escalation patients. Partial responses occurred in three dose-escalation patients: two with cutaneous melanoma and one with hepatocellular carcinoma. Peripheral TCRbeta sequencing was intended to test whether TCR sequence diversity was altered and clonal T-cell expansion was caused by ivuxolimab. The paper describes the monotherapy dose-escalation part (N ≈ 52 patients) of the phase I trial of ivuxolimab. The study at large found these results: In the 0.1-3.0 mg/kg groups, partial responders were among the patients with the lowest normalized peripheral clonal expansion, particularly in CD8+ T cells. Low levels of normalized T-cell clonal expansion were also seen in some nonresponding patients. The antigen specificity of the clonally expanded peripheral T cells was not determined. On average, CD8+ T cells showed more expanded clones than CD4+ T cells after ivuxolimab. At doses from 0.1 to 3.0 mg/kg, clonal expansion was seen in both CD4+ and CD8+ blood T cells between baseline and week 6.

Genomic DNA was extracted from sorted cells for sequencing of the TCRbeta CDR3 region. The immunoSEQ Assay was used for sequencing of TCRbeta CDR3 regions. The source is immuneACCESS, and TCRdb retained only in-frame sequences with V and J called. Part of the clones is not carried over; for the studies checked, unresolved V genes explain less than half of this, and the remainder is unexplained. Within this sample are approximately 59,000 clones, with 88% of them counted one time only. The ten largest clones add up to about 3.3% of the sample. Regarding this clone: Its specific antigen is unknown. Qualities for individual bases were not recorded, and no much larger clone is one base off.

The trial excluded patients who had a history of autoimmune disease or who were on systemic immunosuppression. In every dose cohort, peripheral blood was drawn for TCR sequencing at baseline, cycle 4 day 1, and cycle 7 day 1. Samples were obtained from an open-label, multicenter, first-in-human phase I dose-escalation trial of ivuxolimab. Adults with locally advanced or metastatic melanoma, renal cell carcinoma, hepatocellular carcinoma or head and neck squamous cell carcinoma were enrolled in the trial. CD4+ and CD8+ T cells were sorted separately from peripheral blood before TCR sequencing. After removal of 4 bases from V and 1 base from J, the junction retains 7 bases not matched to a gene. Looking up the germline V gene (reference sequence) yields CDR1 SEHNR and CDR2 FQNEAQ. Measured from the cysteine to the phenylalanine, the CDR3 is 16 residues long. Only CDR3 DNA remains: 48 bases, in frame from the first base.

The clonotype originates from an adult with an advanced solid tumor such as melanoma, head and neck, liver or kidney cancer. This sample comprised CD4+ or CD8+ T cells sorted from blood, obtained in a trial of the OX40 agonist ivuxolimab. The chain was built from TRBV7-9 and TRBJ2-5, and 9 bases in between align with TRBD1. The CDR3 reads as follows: CASSWDRAPFQETQYF. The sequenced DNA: TGTGCCAGCAGCTGGGACAGGGCCCCGTTCCAAGAGACCCAGTACTTC.